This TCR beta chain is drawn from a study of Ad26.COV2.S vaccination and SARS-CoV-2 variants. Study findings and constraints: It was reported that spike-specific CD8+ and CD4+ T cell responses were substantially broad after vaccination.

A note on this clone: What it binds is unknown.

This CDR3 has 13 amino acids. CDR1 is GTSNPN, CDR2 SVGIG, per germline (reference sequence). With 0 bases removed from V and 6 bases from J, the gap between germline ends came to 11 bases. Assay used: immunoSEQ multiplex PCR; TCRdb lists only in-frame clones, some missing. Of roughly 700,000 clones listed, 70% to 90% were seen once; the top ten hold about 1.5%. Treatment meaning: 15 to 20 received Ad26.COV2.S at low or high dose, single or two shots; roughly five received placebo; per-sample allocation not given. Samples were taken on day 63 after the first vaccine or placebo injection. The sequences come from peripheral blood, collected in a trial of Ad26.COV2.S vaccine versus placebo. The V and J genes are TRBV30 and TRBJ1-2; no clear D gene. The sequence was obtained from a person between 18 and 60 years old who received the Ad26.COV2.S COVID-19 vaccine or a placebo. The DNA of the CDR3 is TGTGCCTGGAGTGTATCCTACACCCATGGCTACACCTTC. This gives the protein CAWSVSYTHGYTF.